This paragraph reports one TCR beta chain. This entry belongs to a study of OX40 agonist ivuxolimab in advanced cancers. As for the study in general: The patients received agonistic anti-OX40 (CD134) antibody ivuxolimab.

This CDR3 has 15 residues. Unmatched junction bases numbered 2, after V lost 1 base and J lost 3 bases. CDR1 and CDR2 from the germline V gene are SGHTA and FQGNSA. TCRdb keeps only in-frame clones here, not all; method: immunoSEQ multiplex PCR. Counted here are roughly 65,000 clones, about 85% occurring once; the ten biggest clones make up about 3.5%. The specimen comprised CD4+ or CD8+ T cells sorted from blood, sampled in a trial of the OX40 agonist ivuxolimab. The sequence was obtained from an adult with an advanced solid tumor such as melanoma, head and neck, liver or kidney cancer. The rearrangement links TRBV7-2 to TRBJ2-7; TRBD2 matches at 11 bases. The CDR3 protein is CASSLVTSGSYEQYF. CDR3 DNA: TGTGCCAGCAGCTTAGTCACTAGCGGGAGCTACGAGCAGTACTTC.